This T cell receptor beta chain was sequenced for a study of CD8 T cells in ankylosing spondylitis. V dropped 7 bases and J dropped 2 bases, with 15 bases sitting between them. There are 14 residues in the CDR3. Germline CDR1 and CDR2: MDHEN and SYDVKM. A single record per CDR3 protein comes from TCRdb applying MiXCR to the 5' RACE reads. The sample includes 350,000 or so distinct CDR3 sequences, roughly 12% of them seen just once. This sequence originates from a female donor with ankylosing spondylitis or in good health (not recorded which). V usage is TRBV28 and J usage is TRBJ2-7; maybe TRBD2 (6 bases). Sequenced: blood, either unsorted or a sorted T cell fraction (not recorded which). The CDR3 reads CASTIRGGTYEQYF. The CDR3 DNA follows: TGTGCCAGCACCATCAGAGGAGGGACCTACGAGCAGTACTTC.